This TCR beta chain is drawn from a study of blood T cell repertoires in COVID-19. How the authors handled the data: Amplification from reference gene primers served as the basis for estimated nucleated cell counts. Assay used: immunoSEQ multiplex PCR; TCRdb lists only in-frame clones, some missing. V, J and clone size reflect that table, while D and trimming were determined from the DNA. The sample has 350,000 to 450,000 clones, around 87% seen once. Donors in Cohort 3 who had recovered were those with two negative PCRs, healthcare professional clearance, or resolution of their symptoms. The V and J ends lost 1 base and 5 bases, in that order; junction bases with no gene match: 7. Germline V gives CDR1 SEHNR, CDR2 FQNEAQ (reference sequence). The CDR3 runs 15 residues.

The rearrangement uses TRBV7-9 and TRBJ2-7; 8 nucleotides line up with TRBD2. The source of this sequence is a man under 40 who had recovered from COVID-19. The source material was PBMCs or T cells enriched from blood (not recorded which). CDR3 sequence reads: CASSLEVAGIHEQYF. As DNA, the CDR3 is TGTGCCAGCAGCTTAGAGGTAGCGGGAATCCACGAGCAGTACTTC.